The next 14 T cell receptor beta chains were all read from a single sample in a study of T-cell reconstitution after alpha-beta-depleted transplantation in children. Preparation of the TCRbeta library involved a method that used unique molecular identifiers. Via MiXCR, TCRdb re-called the PCR reads, giving one row per CDR3 protein. Among about 70,000 distinct CDR3 sequences listed, 11% were seen once. Sample: PBMCs, taken before TCRalphabeta/CD19-depleted stem cell transplant. The origin of the receptors is a boy between 5 and 17 years old with acute myeloid leukemia, due to receive a stem cell transplant.

This chain links TRBV5-4 with TRBJ2-1, with 8 bases identical to TRBD2. V was clipped by 1 base and J by 0 bases; unmatched bases: 9. CDR1 is SGHNT, CDR2 YYREEE, per germline (reference sequence). The CDR3 runs 18 residues. CDR3 protein: CASSLTSGKRSSYNEQFF. CDR3 nucleotide sequence: TGTGCCAGCAGCTTGACTAGCGGCAAGAGGAGCTCCTACAATGAGCAGTTCTTC.

Points on this clonotype: It may be a read error: a sequence one base away is much more abundant. J is TRBJ2-5 and V is TRBV12-3 or TRBV12-4, with 11 bases identical to TRBD2. This CDR3 has 17 amino acids. CDR3 sequence reads: CASSYLAGGSYQETQHF. The CDR3 bases are TGTGCCAGCAGTTACCTAGCGGGGGGCTCGTACCAAGAGACCCAGCACTTC.

This clonotype showed up many times. The chain couples TRBV4-1 to TRBJ1-1, with unresolved D. The CDR3 has 12 amino acids. The V and J ends lost 0 bases and 10 bases respectively, with 9 bases between them. Germline V CDR1 and CDR2: MGHRA, YSYEKL. CDR3 sequence reads: CASSQDWGGAFF. The CDR3 bases are TGCGCCAGCAGCCAAGATTGGGGAGGAGCTTTCTTT.

This clonotype was recorded at least ten times. The rearrangement links TRBV12-3 or TRBV12-4 to TRBJ1-2, with a weak D call TRBD1 (6 bases). The V and J ends lost 6 bases and 2 bases respectively, with 16 bases between them. The CDR3 has 15 amino acids. The CDR3 spells CASRKEQGRNYGYTF. CDR3 sequence (DNA): TGTGCCAGCAGGAAGGAGCAGGGGCGCAACTATGGCTACACCTTC.

The table lists this clonotype with many counts. The rearrangement links TRBV4-2 to TRBJ2-2; 7 bases fit TRBD1. The CDR3 has 16 residues. J was trimmed by 6 bases and V by 0 bases; bases with no gene match: 7. The germline gives CDR1 LGHNA, CDR2 YNFKEQ. The DNA of the CDR3 is TGTGCCAGCAGCCAAGAGGGGGACAGATCAGCCGGGGAGCTGTTTTTT. Amino acids: CASSQEGDRSAGELFF.

This clonotype was seen at least ten times. The chain links TRBV7-2 to TRBJ2-7; 11 bases are shared with TRBD2. Germline trimming cut 2 bases from V and 0 bases from J; bases unmatched to any gene: 6. This CDR3 spans 17 amino acids. The V gene's germline CDR1 is SGHTA and CDR2 FQGNSA. CDR3 sequence (DNA): TGTGCCAGCAGCTTACAGCAAACTAGCGGGAGCTCCTACGAGCAGTACTTC. It yields the protein CASSLQQTSGSSYEQYF.

This clonotype showed up many times. The V call is TRBV10-3, the J call TRBJ2-7; D not certain. The CDR3 has 15 amino acids. Per germline, CDR1 ENHRY and CDR2 SYGVKD. Trimming cost V 3 bases and J 0 bases, with 12 bases left between them. CDR3 in amino acids: CAISEGQALSYEQYF. The CDR3 DNA is TGTGCCATCAGTGAAGGGCAGGCCCTCTCCTACGAGCAGTACTTC.

This clonotype was recorded many times. The chain joins TRBV7-2 to TRBJ2-1, with D uncertain. Germline V gene lookup returns CDR1 SGHTA and CDR2 FQGNSA. The CDR3 runs to 14 residues. V was shortened by 6 bases and J by 3 bases, with 12 bases between the two germline ends. The CDR3 here is CASSDQALYNEQFF. The CDR3 bases are TGTGCCAGCAGTGACCAGGCCCTCTACAATGAGCAGTTCTTC.

With regard to this clonotype: This clone may be a read error of a much larger clone one base away. The chain carries TRBV3-1 and TRBJ2-5; D is uncertain. The CDR3 sequence is 12 residues long. Germline V gives CDR1 LGHDT, CDR2 YNNKEL (reference sequence). DNA for the CDR3: TGTGCCAGCGGCCAAGACCAGGAGACCCAGTACTTC. Its translation: CASGQDQETQYF.

This clonotype was picked up many times. The V gene is TRBV7-9, the J gene TRBJ2-5; D is ambiguous. CDR1 is SEHNR, CDR2 FQNEAQ, per germline (reference sequence). Trimming removed 6 bases at V and 2 bases at J, with 19 bases between. The CDR3 extends over 16 amino acids. The CDR3 DNA is TGTGCCAGCAGTAAAATAGGGCTAAGCCCACAAGAGACCCAGTACTTC. It yields the protein CASSKIGLSPQETQYF.

This clonotype was counted many times. The chain combines TRBV4-1 with TRBJ1-2, with unresolved D. V lost 2 bases and J 8 bases, leaving 15 bases between the germline ends. CDR3 size: 14 residues. Germline V gives CDR1 MGHRA, CDR2 YSYEKL. In nucleotides, the CDR3 is TGCGCCAGCAGCCAAATCATCCGGACCGGCGGCTACACCTTC. Translated, it gives CASSQIIRTGGYTF.

This clonotype occurred many times. The CDR3 DNA sequence: TGTGCCAGCAGCTTTTCCGGGGGGACCCGAGAGACCCAGTACTTC. This encodes CASSFSGGTRETQYF. The genes are TRBV7-2 and TRBJ2-5; 7 positions agree with TRBD2. The CDR3 covers 15 residues. Germline V gene sequence: CDR1 SGHTA, CDR2 FQGNSA. V gave up 3 bases and J gave up 4 bases; unmatched junction bases: 8.

This clonotype was recorded once. The V call is TRBV19, the J call TRBJ2-7, with D possibly being TRBD1 (7 bases). The CDR3 has 15 amino acids. Trimming cost V 8 bases and J 0 bases, with 17 bases left between them. From germline, CDR1 is LNHDA and CDR2 SQIVND (reference sequence). CDR3 DNA sequence: TGTGCCAGTTCGAAGGGGGGACAGAACTCCTACGAGCAGTACTTC. It translates to CASSKGGQNSYEQYF.

About this clonotype itself: This sequence may be a read error, since a much larger clone differs from it by one base. CDR3 DNA sequence: TGTGCCAGCAGCGGCCCCCACGAGCAGTACTTC. It is translated as CASSGPHEQYF. The chain has TRBV7-9 and TRBJ2-7; no firm D call. CDR1 is SEHNR and CDR2 is FQNEAQ in the germline V gene (reference sequence). V was shortened by 5 bases and J by 5 bases, with 7 bases between the two germline ends. CDR3 size: 11 residues.